The source of this TCR beta chain is a study of T-cell memory formation after mild COVID-19. Study conclusions and caveats: Pre-infection memory already had some responding clones, implying cross-reactive memory joined. Clones contracting across day 15 to 85 had a balanced CD4/CD8 profile; later expanding clones leaned CD4+.

J lost 10 bases, V lost 4 bases, and 6 bases had no gene match. The CDR3 length is 14 residues. CDR1 and CDR2 (germline): SGHTA, FQGTGA. A few counts support this clonotype. Its antigen is currently unknown. Each CDR3 protein gets one entry after TCRdb re-called the 5' RACE reads with MiXCR. The table shows a few hundred thousand distinct CDR3 sequences, with about 20% occurring only once. This sequence originates from an adult woman who had mild COVID-19 (a few samples of this study predate the infection). Cell type and time point are not known. The genes are TRBV7-3 and TRBJ2-1; 11 bases are shared with TRBD1. Sample: PBMCs or a T cell subset sorted from them (not recorded which). In DNA form, the CDR3 reads TGTGCCAGCAGCTCAGACCGGGACAGGGGGGAGCAGTTCTTC. It translates to CASSSDRDRGEQFF.